This TCR beta chain was profiled in a study of shared T cell receptors in the human thymus. Trimming stripped 4 bases from V and 7 bases from J, with 13 bases between. There are 13 residues in the CDR3. Germline CDR1 and CDR2: SGHDT and YYEEEE. Repertoires were generated with immunoSEQ multiplex PCR, while TCRdb's copy carries only in-frame clones and drops some. Here the sample spans hundreds of thousands of clones, around 87% being singletons. This sample also belongs to another study, concerning human thymus T cells.

The V and J genes are TRBV5-6 and TRBJ2-3; no clear D. The TCR comes from a boy under two years old with a congenital heart defect. Material for sequencing was thymocytes. CDR3 sequence: CASSADSSYTQYF. In nucleotides, the CDR3 is TGTGCCAGCAGCGCCGACTCCTCCTATACGCAGTATTTT.